This TCR beta chain was identified during a study of blood T cell repertoires in COVID-19. Study as a whole: PBMCs, B-cell-depleted T cells, or T cells provided the cDNA or gDNA that made up the material.

TCRdb keeps only in-frame clones here, not all; method: immunoSEQ multiplex PCR. Counted here are tens of thousands of clones, 75% to 95% occurring once; the ten biggest clones make up around 14%. There are 13 residues in the CDR3. Trimming left V 1 base short and J 1 base short, with 4 bases between. The chain joins TRBV12-3 or TRBV12-4 to TRBJ1-2; no definite D call. The sample comprised peripheral blood. The clonotype comes from a human donor with active COVID-19. The donor label of this sample is uncertain. The CDR3 sequence: CASSLDNNYGYTF. Written as DNA, the CDR3 is TGTGCCAGCAGTTTAGACAATAACTATGGCTACACCTTC.